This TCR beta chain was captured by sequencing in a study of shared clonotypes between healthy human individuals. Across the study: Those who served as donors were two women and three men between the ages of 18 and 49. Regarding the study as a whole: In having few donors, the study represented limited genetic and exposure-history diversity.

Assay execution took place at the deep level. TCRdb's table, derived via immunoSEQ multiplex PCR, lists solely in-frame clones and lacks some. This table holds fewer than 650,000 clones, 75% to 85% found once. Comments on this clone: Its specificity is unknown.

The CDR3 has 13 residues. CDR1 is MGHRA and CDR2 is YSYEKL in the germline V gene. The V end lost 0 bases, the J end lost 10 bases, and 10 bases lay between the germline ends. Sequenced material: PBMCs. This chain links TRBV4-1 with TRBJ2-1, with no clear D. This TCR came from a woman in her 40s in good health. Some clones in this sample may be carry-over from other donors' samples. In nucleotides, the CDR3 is TGCGCCAGCAGCCAAGATCCGACGCGAGAGCAGTTCTTC. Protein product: CASSQDPTREQFF.